Below, 20 T cell receptor beta chains from the same sample are listed, as sequenced in a study of T cells after posttransplantation cyclophosphamide. Treatment was busulfan-fludarabine conditioning, a marrow graft, and cyclophosphamide on days +3 and +4. Libraries were prepared by immunoSEQ multiplex PCR; TCRdb keeps only in-frame clonotypes and omits some of them. The data show roughly 8,000 clones, none appearing only once, with around 5.4% held by the ten largest. Sequences were derived from PBMCs, sampled after allogeneic stem cell transplant with posttransplant cyclophosphamide. These TCRs come from a young adult male patient who received an allogeneic stem cell transplant from an unrelated donor, was CMV-positive, and had acute and chronic GVHD. Some T cells may be graft donor cells.

In its sample, this clone was seen a few times. This sequence joins TRBV18 and TRBJ1-2, with TRBD1 as a possible D gene (5 bases). The germline V and J ends were trimmed by 0 bases and 5 bases, with 13 bases remaining between them. Per germline, CDR1 KGHSH and CDR2 LQKENI. This CDR3 has 15 amino acids. CDR3 residues: CASSPPSQGGYGYTF. The CDR3 nucleotides are TGTGCCAGCTCACCACCTTCTCAGGGAGGGTATGGCTACACCTTC. The entire variable domain, with the rest obtained from reference TRBV18 and TRBJ1-2, is as follows: NAGVMQNPRHLVRRRGQEARLRCSPMKGHSHVYWYRQLPEEGLKFMVYLQKENIIDESGMPKERFSAEFPKEGPSILRIQQVVRGDSAAYFCASSPPSQGGYGYTFGSGTRLTVV.

Only a few counts were recorded for this clone. A far more abundant clone sits one base away, making this likely a read error. The chain couples TRBV5-1 to TRBJ1-1; maybe TRBD1 (6 bases). The CDR3 extends over 15 amino acids. CDR1 is SGHRS and CDR2 is YFSETQ in the germline V gene. The CDR3 protein is CTSSLAAGEHTEAFF. As DNA, the CDR3 is TGCACCAGCAGCTTGGCAGCAGGGGAGCACACTGAAGCTTTCTTT.

This clone came up many times. This chain uses TRBV29-1 with TRBJ1-4, with D hard to call. Germline CDR1 is SQVTM and CDR2 is ANQGSEA. Deletions cut 0 bases from V and 8 bases from J, with 4 bases between. The CDR3 has 11 amino acids. CDR3 protein: CSVEEAEKLFF. The CDR3 DNA is TGCAGCGTTGAAGAGGCCGAAAAACTGTTTTTT.

This clone is medium-sized (0.01 to 0.1%) by share. The chain couples TRBV5-6 to TRBJ2-5, with TRBD2 as a possible D gene (6 bases). V lost 2 bases, J lost 3 bases, and 17 bases lay in between. The CDR3 contains 16 residues. CDR1 SGHDT and CDR2 YYEEEE come from the germline V gene. CDR3 protein: CASSLRTEGFEETQYF. The CDR3 nucleotides read TGTGCCAGCAGCTTAAGGACGGAGGGTTTTGAAGAGACCCAGTACTTC.

Many counts were recorded for this clone. An end of the junction differs from the germline gene, which may be a read error. V gene TRBV28 combines with J gene TRBJ1-6; D is perhaps TRBD1 (5 bases). This CDR3 comprises 12 residues. The V gene's germline CDR1 is MDHEN and CDR2 SYDVKM. The CDR3 region is CASSLLAGTIYF. The CDR3, as DNA: TGTGCCAGCAGTTTATTGGCAGGGACTATCTACTTT.

This clone has at least ten counts. The rearrangement uses TRBV27 and TRBJ1-2; D not certain. The V and J ends lost 4 bases and 7 bases respectively, with 10 bases between them. Germline V CDR1 and CDR2: MNHEY, SMNVEV (reference sequence). The CDR3 runs to 12 residues. This CDR3 is CASSSEAGGYTF. CDR3 sequence (DNA): TGTGCCAGCAGTTCAGAGGCCGGTGGCTACACCTTC.

This clone was observed at least ten times. V is TRBV6-5 and J is TRBJ2-7, with D tentatively TRBD1 (5 bases). Germline CDR1 reads MNHEY; CDR2 reads SVGAGI. Trimming stripped 2 bases from V and 2 bases from J, with 10 bases between. There are 14 residues in the CDR3. The CDR3 DNA follows: TGTGCCAGCAGTTACGCGCAGGGTACCTACGAGCAGTACGTC. It specifies CASSYAQGTYEQYV.

This clone was counted ten times or more. V usage is TRBV27 and J usage is TRBJ2-1; 7 bases align to TRBD1. Germline CDR1 reads MNHEY; CDR2 reads SMNVEV (reference sequence). Germline trimming cut 6 bases from V and 8 bases from J; bases unmatched to any gene: 16. CDR3 length equals 16 residues. Here the CDR3 DNA reads TGTGCCAGCAGCTACACCGGGACAGAGTTTATCGATGAGCAGTTCTTC. Translated: CASSYTGTEFIDEQFF.

In its sample, this clone was seen many times. V and J are TRBV15 and TRBJ1-1, with 12 bases aligning to TRBD1. Trimming at V came to 5 bases and at J to 7 bases, leaving 8 bases not matched to a gene. The germline V gene has CDR1 LNHNV and CDR2 YYDKDF (reference sequence). The CDR3 consists of 15 residues. The CDR3 region is CATSRGGQGAGEAFF. Here the CDR3 DNA reads TGTGCCACCAGCCGAGGGGGACAGGGGGCAGGTGAAGCTTTCTTT.

This clone showed up many times. The chain couples TRBV10-3 to TRBJ2-1; 13 positions match TRBD2. From germline, CDR1 is ENHRY and CDR2 SYGVKD. The V segment lost 3 bases and the J segment 0 bases; nucleotides outside the gene matches: 11. The CDR3 loop spans 20 amino acids. CDR3: CAISERLAGGPHSSYNEQFF. CDR3 in DNA: TGTGCCATCAGTGAAAGACTAGCGGGGGGCCCTCATTCCTCCTACAATGAGCAGTTCTTC.

In its sample, this clone is medium-sized. This sequence joins TRBV19 and TRBJ2-2; 7 bases agree with TRBD1. Looked up from germline, CDR1 is LNHDA and CDR2 is SQIVND (reference sequence). There are 16 residues in the CDR3. Trimming at V came to 2 bases and at J to 4 bases, leaving 7 bases not matched to a gene. The CDR3 protein is CASSIKGAPSTGELFF. CDR3 DNA sequence: TGTGCCAGTAGTATAAAGGGGGCGCCGAGCACCGGGGAGCTGTTTTTT.

This clone was counted ten times or more. The rearrangement links TRBV5-1 to TRBJ2-5, with 11 bases that match TRBD2. This CDR3 region has 16 residues. J lost 1 base, V lost 4 bases, and 6 bases had no gene match. Germline CDR1 is SGHRS and CDR2 is YFSETQ. The CDR3 reads CASSPGGTSGQETQYF. Here the CDR3 DNA reads TGCGCCAGCAGCCCAGGCGGGACTAGCGGCCAAGAGACCCAGTACTTC. Full variable domain (missing parts from reference TRBV5-1 and TRBJ2-5): KAGVTQTPRYLIKTRGQQVTLSCSPISGHRSVSWYQQTPGQGLQFLFEYFSETQRNKGNFPGRFSGRQFSNSRSEMNVSTLELGDSALYLCASSPGGTSGQETQYFGPGTRLLVL.

This clone was detected many times. CDR3 protein: CASSLSSGGIDEQFF. CDR3 DNA: TGTGCCAGCAGTTTAAGTAGCGGGGGTATCGATGAGCAGTTCTTC. The rearrangement joins TRBV27 to TRBJ2-1; 9 bases align to TRBD2. Germline CDR1 is MNHEY and CDR2 is SMNVEV (reference sequence). Trimming cost V 2 bases and J 8 bases; bases outside gene matches: 7. This CDR3 region has 15 residues.

By share, this clone ranks as medium-sized. For the CDR3, the DNA is TGTGCAGGGGACAGGCCGGATTTCGTGAACACTGAAGCTTTCTTT. It specifies CAGDRPDFVNTEAFF. The V gene is TRBV12-2, the J gene TRBJ1-1; the table's D call, TRBD1, has no DNA check behind it. TRBV12-2 is an annotated pseudogene. This CDR3 comprises 15 residues.

Many counts were recorded for this clone. Here the CDR3 DNA reads TGTGCCAGCAGAATTGACGCAGGGGTCTATGGCTACACCTTC. Translating gives CASRIDAGVYGYTF. This chain connects TRBV6-6 to TRBJ1-2, with D perhaps matching TRBD1 (6 bases). CDR1 MNHNY and CDR2 SVGAGI come from the germline V gene (reference sequence). V shed 6 bases and J shed 4 bases, with 15 bases lying between them. The CDR3 runs 14 residues.

This clone is medium-sized (0.01 to 0.1%) within its sample. This chain uses TRBV14 with TRBJ1-1, with no clear D. V was pared by 3 bases and J by 11 bases, with 19 bases between. Germline-derived CDR1 and CDR2 are SGHDN and FVKESK. The CDR3 is made up of 14 amino acids. CDR3 coding DNA: TGTGCCAGCAGCCATGCTTCTGTCCCCCTGCGGGCTTTCTTT. It is translated as CASSHASVPLRAFF.

This clone has at least ten counts. The chain uses TRBV28 and TRBJ1-2, with 9 bases lining up with TRBD1. This CDR3 comprises 15 residues. The junction had 3 bases not matched to a gene; V was cut back by 3 bases and J by 1 base. Germline loops: CDR1 MDHEN, CDR2 SYDVKM. In DNA form, the CDR3 reads TGTGCCAGCAGTTTCGGGACAGGGAGTAACTATGGCTACACCTTC. Protein product: CASSFGTGSNYGYTF.

The genes are TRBV2 and TRBJ2-2, with 7 bases that match TRBD1. J lost 6 bases, V lost 5 bases, and 12 bases had no gene match. The CDR3 runs 16 residues. Germline values: CDR1 SNHLY, CDR2 FYNNEI. The CDR3 here is CASSPRGGIGSGELFF. CDR3 coding DNA: TGTGCCAGCAGTCCTAGAGGGGGCATCGGGTCCGGGGAGCTGTTTTTT. Drawing the rest from reference TRBV2 and TRBJ2-2, the complete variable domain is EPEVTQTPSHQVTQMGQEVILRCVPISNHLYFYWYRQILGQKVEFLVSFYNNEISEKSEIFDDQFSVERPDGSNFTLKIRSTKLEDSAMYFCASSPRGGIGSGELFFGEGSRLTVL.

This clone was counted at least ten times. V and J are TRBV7-9 and TRBJ1-4; 8 bases agree with TRBD1. The germline gives CDR1 SEHNR, CDR2 FQNEAQ (reference sequence). The CDR3 runs 15 residues. Losses at the gene ends were 5 bases for V and 4 bases for J; bases not matched to a gene: 6. The chain's CDR3 is CASSEYRGNNEKLFF. As DNA, the CDR3 is TGTGCCAGCAGCGAATACAGGGGGAATAATGAAAAACTGTTTTTT.

This clone appeared many times. This chain connects TRBV5-4 to TRBJ2-1; a weak D match, TRBD1 (6 bases). Trimming pared 3 bases from V and 8 bases from J, leaving 18 bases between. The germline CDR1 and CDR2 sequences are SGHNT and YYREEE (reference sequence). The CDR3 is 15 residues long. The CDR3 DNA follows: TGTGCCAGCAGCTCCCCAACAGGGTCCTGGGATGAGCAGTTCTTC. Amino acids: CASSSPTGSWDEQFF.